This record concerns one T cell receptor (beta chain) sequence. Per the authors' pipeline: By means of reference gene primer amplification, nucleated cell counts were estimated. Generated by immunoSEQ multiplex PCR, the TCRdb table keeps only in-frame clones and is missing some. The V and J calls and the clone size are those of that table, but D and trimming were determined from the DNA. The sample shows a few hundred thousand clones, 75% to 90% of them seen only once. This CDR3 region has 12 residues. Trimming shortened V by 0 bases and J by 9 bases, and 7 bases separated the two germline ends. The germline CDR1 and CDR2 sequences are SGHTS and YDEGEE. The data originate from a study of blood T cell repertoires in COVID-19. Study context: The samples span acute and convalescent COVID-19 from the United States, Italy and Spain. PBMCs, B-cell-depleted T cells, or T cells were the source of the cDNA or gDNA that made up the material.

The sequencing sample was made of peripheral blood. The TCR originated in a woman between 65 and 79 years old with acute or convalescent COVID-19. This chain joins TRBV5-8 and TRBJ1-5; D gene ambiguous. CDR3 region: CASSLGGGPQHF. For the CDR3, the DNA is TGTGCCAGCAGCTTGGGAGGTGGGCCCCAGCATTTT. The complete variable domain, with remaining parts taken from reference TRBV5-8 and TRBJ1-5, reads EAGVTQSPTHLIKTRGQQATLRCSPISGHTSVYWYQQALGLGLQFLLWYDEGEERNRGNFPPRFSGRQFPNYSSELNVNALELEDSALYLCASSLGGGPQHFGDGTRLSIL.